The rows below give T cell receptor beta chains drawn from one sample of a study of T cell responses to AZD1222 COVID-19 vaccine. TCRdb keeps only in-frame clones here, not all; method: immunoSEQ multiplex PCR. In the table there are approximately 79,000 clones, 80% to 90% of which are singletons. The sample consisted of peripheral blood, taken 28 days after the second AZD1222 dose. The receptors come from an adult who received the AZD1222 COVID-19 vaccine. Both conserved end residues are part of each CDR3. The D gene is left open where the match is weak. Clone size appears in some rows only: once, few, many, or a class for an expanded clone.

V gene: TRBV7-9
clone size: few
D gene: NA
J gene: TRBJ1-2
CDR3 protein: CASSLGGGSDYGYTF
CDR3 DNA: TGTGCCAGCAGCTTAGGAGGGGGATCGGACTATGGCTACACCTTC

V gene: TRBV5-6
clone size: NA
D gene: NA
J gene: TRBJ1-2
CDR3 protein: CASSLDRGFYGYTF
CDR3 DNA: TGTGCCAGCAGCTTGGATCGGGGGTTCTATGGCTACACCTTC

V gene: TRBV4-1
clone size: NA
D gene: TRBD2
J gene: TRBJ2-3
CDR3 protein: CASSPSHGGRGDTQYF
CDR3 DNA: TGCGCCAGCAGCCCCTCCCACGGCGGGAGGGGAGATACGCAGTATTTT

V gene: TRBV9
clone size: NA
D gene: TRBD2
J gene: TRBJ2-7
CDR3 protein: CASSVVAGGDYEQYF
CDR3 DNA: TGTGCCAGCAGCGTAGTAGCGGGAGGCGACTACGAGCAGTACTTC

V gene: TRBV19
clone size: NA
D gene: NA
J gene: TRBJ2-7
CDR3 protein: CASSFGLHYEQYF
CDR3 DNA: TGTGCCAGTAGTTTCGGTCTGCACTACGAGCAGTACTTC

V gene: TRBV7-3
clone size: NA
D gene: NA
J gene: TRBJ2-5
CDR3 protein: CASSLTREETQYF
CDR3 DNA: TGTGCCAGCAGCTTAACGCGTGAAGAGACCCAGTACTTC

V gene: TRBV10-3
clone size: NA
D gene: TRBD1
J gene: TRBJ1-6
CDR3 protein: CASSRDRDNSPLHF
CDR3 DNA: TGTGCCTCCTCCCGAGACAGGGATAATTCACCCCTCCACTTT

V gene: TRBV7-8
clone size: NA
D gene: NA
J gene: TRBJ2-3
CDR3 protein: CASSYTEFYDTQYF
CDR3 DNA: TGTGCCAGCAGTTATACAGAATTTTACGATACGCAGTATTTT

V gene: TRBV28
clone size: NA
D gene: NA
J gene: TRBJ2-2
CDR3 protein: CASKTRNHRENTGELFF
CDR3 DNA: TGTGCCAGCAAGACGCGCAATCACAGGGAGAACACCGGGGAGCTGTTTTTT

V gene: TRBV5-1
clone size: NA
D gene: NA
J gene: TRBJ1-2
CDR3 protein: CASSPTWEGFNYGYTF
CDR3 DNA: TGCGCCAGCAGCCCTACATGGGAGGGGTTTAACTATGGCTACACCTTC

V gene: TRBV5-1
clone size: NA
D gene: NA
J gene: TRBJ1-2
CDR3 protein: CASSSTPGPALYGYTF
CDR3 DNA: TGCGCCAGCAGCTCGACGCCGGGACCGGCTCTTTATGGCTACACCTTC

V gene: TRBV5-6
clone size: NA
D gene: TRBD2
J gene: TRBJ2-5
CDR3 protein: CASSGGLQETQYF
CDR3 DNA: TGTGCCAGCAGCGGGGGACTACAAGAGACCCAGTACTTC

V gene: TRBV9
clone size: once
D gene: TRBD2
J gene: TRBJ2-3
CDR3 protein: CASSPGGGRVTDTQYF
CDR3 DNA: TGTGCCAGCTCACCTGGGGGCGGGAGGGTCACAGATACGCAGTATTTT

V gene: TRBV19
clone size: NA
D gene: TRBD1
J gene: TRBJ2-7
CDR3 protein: CASRATGGSYEQYF
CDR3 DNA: TGTGCCAGTAGGGCAACAGGGGGCTCCTACGAGCAGTACTTC

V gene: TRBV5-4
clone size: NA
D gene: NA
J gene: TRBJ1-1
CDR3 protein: CASSLGVEAFF
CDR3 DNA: TGTGCCAGCAGCTTGGGGGTTGAAGCTTTCTTT

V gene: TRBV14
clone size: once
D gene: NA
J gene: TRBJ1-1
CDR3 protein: CASSQGVNTEAFF
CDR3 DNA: TGTGCCAGCAGCCAAGGGGTGAACACTGAAGCTTTCTTT

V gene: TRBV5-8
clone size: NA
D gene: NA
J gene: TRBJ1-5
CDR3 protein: CASSLGASFMSNQPQHF
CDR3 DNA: TGTGCCAGCAGCTTGGGAGCCTCCTTTATGAGCAATCAGCCCCAGCATTTT

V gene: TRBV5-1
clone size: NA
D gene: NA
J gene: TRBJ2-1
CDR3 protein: CASSLDSYNEQFF
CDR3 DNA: TGCGCCAGCAGCTTGGACAGCTACAATGAGCAGTTCTTC

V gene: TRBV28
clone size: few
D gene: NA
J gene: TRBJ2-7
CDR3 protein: CASSYGTLIYEQYF
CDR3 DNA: TGTGCCAGCAGTTACGGGACACTTATTTACGAGCAGTACTTC

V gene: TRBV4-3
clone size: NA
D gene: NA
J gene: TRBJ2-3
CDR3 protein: CASSLELGPTDTQYF
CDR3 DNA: TGCGCCAGCAGCCTCGAGTTAGGGCCCACAGATACGCAGTATTTT

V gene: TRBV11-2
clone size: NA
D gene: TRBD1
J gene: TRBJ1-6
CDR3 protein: CASSLEPGGNSPLHF
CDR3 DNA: TGTGCCAGCAGCTTAGAACCAGGGGGTAATTCACCCCTCCACTTT

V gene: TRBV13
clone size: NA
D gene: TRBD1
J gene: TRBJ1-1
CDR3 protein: CASSQTGATEAFF
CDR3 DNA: TGTGCCAGCAGCCAGACAGGGGCGACTGAAGCTTTCTTT

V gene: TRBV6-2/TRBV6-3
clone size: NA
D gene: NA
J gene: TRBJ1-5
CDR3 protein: CASSRSGLRLSNQPQHF
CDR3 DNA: TGTGCCAGCAGCCGCTCGGGACTCCGTTTGAGCAATCAGCCCCAGCATTTT

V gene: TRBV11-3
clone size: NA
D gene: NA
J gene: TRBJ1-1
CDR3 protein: CASSFTSNTEAFF
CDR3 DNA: TGTGCCAGCAGCTTCACGTCGAACACTGAAGCTTTCTTT

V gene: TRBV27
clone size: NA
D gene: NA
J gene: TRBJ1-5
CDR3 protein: CASSLSLGGNQPQHF
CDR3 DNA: TGTGCCAGCAGTTTATCCTTGGGGGGCAATCAGCCCCAGCATTTT

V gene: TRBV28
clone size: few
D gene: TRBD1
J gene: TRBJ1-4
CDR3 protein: CASSLTGGVWEKLFF
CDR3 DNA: TGTGCCAGCAGTCTGACAGGGGGGGTTTGGGAAAAACTGTTTTTT

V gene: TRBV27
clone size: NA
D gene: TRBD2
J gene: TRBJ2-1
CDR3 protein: CASTSGDSGRGEQFF
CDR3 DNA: TGTGCCAGCACCAGCGGTGATAGCGGGAGGGGCGAGCAGTTCTTC

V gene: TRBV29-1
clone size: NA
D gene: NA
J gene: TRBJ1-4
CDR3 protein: CSVVTDSEKLFF
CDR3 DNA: TGCAGCGTTGTAACTGACAGTGAAAAACTGTTTTTT

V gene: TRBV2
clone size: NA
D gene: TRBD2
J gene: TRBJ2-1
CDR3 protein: CASSDEGGRARGEQFF
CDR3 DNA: TGTGCCAGCAGTGATGAAGGCGGGAGGGCCAGAGGGGAGCAGTTCTTC

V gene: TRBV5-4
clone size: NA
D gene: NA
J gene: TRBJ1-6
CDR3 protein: CASSFDRWNSPLHF
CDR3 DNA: TGTGCCAGCAGCTTCGACCGGTGGAATTCACCCCTCCACTTT

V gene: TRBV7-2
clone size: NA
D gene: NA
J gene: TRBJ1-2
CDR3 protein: CASSFQQGGEGYTF
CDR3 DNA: TGTGCCAGCAGCTTCCAACAAGGAGGGGAGGGCTACACCTTC

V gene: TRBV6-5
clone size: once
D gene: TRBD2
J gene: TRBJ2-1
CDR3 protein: CASSPTSGREFF
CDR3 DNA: TGTGCCAGCAGTCCTACTAGCGGGAGGGAGTTCTTC

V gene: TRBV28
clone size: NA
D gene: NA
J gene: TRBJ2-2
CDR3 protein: CASIDGTSNTGELFF
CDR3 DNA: TGTGCCAGCATTGACGGGACTTCGAACACCGGGGAGCTGTTTTTT

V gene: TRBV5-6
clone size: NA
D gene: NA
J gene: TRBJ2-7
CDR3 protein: CASSRRYYEQYF
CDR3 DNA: TGTGCCAGCAGCCGGAGGTACTACGAGCAGTACTTC

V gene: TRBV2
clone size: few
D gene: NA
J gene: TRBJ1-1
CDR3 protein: CASSEFRGDTEAFF
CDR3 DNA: TGTGCCAGCAGTGAATTCAGGGGAGACACTGAAGCTTTCTTT

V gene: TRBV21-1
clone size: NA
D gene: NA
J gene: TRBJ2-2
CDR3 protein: CASSKSGPCREGTGELFF
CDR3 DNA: TGTGCCAGCAGCAAAAGTGGGCCGTGCAGGGAGGGCACCGGGGAGCTGTTTTTT

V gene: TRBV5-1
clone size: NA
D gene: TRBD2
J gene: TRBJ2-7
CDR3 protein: CASSTGGTSVTYEQYF
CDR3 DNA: TGCGCCAGCAGCACTGGAGGGACTAGCGTGACCTACGAGCAGTACTTC

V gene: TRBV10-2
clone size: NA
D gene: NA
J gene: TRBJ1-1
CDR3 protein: CASLTTEMNTEAFF
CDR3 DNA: TGCGCCAGCTTGACGACAGAAATGAACACTGAAGCTTTCTTT

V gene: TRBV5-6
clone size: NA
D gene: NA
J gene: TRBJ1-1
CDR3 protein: CASSLRPGLVNTEAFF
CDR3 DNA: TGTGCCAGCAGCTTGAGGCCAGGGTTGGTGAACACTGAAGCTTTCTTT

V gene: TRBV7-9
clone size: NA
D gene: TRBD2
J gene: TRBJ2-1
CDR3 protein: CASSPGELAVVDEQFF
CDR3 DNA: TGTGCCAGCAGCCCCGGAGAACTAGCGGTTGTCGATGAGCAGTTCTTC